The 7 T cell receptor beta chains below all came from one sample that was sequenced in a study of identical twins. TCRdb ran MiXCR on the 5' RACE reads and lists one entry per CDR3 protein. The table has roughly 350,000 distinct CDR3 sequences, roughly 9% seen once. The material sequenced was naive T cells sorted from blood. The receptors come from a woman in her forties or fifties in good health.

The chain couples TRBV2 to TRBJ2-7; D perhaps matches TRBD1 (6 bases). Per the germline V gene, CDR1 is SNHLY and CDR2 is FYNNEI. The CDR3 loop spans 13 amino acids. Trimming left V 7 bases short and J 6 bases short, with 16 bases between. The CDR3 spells CASKGDSTSEQYF. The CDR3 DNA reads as TGTGCCAGCAAGGGGGATTCAACGTCCGAGCAGTACTTC.

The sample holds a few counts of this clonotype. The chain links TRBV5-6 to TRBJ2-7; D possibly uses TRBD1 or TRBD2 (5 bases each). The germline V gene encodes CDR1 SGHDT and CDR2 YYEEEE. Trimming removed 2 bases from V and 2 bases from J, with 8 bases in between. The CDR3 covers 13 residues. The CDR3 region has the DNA TGTGCCAGCAGCTTCCGGGGCGCCTACGAGCAGTACGTC. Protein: CASSFRGAYEQYV.

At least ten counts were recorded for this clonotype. CDR3 protein: CASSPSTYNEQFF. The CDR3 nucleotides read TGTGCCAGCAGTCCTTCTACCTACAATGAGCAGTTCTTC. This sequence joins TRBV12-3 or TRBV12-4 and TRBJ2-1; D is unclear. With 5 bases removed from V and 2 bases from J, the gap between germline ends came to 7 bases. There are 13 residues in the CDR3.

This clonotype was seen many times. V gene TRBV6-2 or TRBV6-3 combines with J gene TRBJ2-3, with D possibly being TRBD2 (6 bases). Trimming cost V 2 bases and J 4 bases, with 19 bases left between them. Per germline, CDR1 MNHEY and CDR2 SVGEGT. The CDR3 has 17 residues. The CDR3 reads CASSYPRLGRRADTQYF. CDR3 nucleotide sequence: TGTGCCAGCAGTTACCCTCGACTGGGCCGGAGGGCAGATACGCAGTATTTT.

In DNA, the CDR3 is TGTGCCAGCAGCTTCTGGACCGCCGGAGAGACCCAGTACTTC. Protein: CASSFWTAGETQYF. The J gene is TRBJ2-5, the V gene TRBV11-2; no definite D call. CDR3 length: 14 residues. Per the germline V gene, CDR1 is SGHAT and CDR2 is FQNNGV. V was pared by 3 bases and J by 4 bases, with 12 bases between.

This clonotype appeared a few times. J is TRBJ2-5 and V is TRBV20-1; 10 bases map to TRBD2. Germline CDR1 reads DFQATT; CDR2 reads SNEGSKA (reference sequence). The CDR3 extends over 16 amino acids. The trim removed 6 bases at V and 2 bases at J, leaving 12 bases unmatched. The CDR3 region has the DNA TGCAGTGCGGAGCCTAGCGGGGGATCCTCACAAGAGACCCAGTACTTC. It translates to CSAEPSGGSSQETQYF.

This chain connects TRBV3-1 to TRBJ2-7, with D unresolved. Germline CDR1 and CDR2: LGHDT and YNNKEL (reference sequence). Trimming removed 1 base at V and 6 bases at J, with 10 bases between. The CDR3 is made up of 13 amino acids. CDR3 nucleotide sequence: TGTGCCAGCAGCCAAGGTACGGTGGGCGAGCAGTACGTC. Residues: CASSQGTVGEQYV.